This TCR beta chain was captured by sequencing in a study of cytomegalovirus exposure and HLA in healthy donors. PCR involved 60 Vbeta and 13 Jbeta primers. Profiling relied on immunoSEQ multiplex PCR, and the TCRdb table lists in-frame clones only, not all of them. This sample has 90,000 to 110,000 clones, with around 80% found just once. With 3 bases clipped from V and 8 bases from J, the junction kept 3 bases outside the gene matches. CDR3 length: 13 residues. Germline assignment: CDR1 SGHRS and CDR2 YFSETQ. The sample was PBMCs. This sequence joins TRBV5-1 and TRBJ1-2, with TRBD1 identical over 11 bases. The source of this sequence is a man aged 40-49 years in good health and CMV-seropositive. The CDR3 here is CASSSGTGGGYTF. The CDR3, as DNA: TGCGCCAGCAGCTCCGGGACAGGGGGGGGCTACACCTTC.